The rows below give T cell receptor beta chains drawn from one sample of a study of blood T cell repertoires in COVID-19. Clones were sequenced by immunoSEQ multiplex PCR, and TCRdb holds only the in-frame ones, with some missing. This sample yields 40,000 to 65,000 clones, of which around 84% are seen a single time; over 9.5% belongs to the top ten. Sample: peripheral blood. These receptors were collected from a man aged 70 or older with active COVID-19. Both conserved end residues are part of each CDR3. A D gene is named only where the DNA matches it firmly. Not all rows give a size; the values are once, few, many and, for expanded clones, a class.

CDR3nt	CDR3aa	v_gene	abundance	d_gene	j_gene
TGTGCCAGCAGCTTAGACAGCCGGAATTCACCCCTCCACTTT	CASSLDSRNSPLHF	TRBV7-8	few	.	TRBJ1-6
TGCGCCAGCAGCCTACCGTTGATCGGGGGATTCGAAGGCTACACCTTC	CASSLPLIGGFEGYTF	TRBV5-1	.	.	TRBJ1-2
TGTGCCAGCAGTTACTCGACAGAAAATAATTCACCCCTCCACTTT	CASSYSTENNSPLHF	TRBV6-5	.	.	TRBJ1-6
TGTGCCACCAGTGAGGCGGCGGGAAGGAATGAGCAGTTCTTC	CATSEAAGRNEQFF	TRBV24-1	.	.	TRBJ2-1
TGTGCCAGCAGCGAGGACAGGGCACATACGCAGTATTTT	CASSEDRAHTQYF	TRBV5-6	.	TRBD1	TRBJ2-3
TGTGCCAGTAGCCGACGCGTCCCCCCGGGACAGGGTTATCAGCCCCAGCATTTT	CASSRRVPPGQGYQPQHF	TRBV19	.	TRBD1	TRBJ1-5
TGTGCCAGCAGTCCGGACAGAACGCCTAGTTACACTGAAGCTTTCTTT	CASSPDRTPSYTEAFF	TRBV6-6	.	.	TRBJ1-1
TGTGCCAGCAGTGTCCGTCGGGGGACGGATTCACCCCTCCACTTT	CASSVRRGTDSPLHF	TRBV6-2/TRBV6-3	.	.	TRBJ1-6
TGTGCCAGCAGCCCGGACAGAGAACGGTACAATGAGCAGTTCTTC	CASSPDRERYNEQFF	TRBV5-6	.	.	TRBJ2-1
TGCAGCGTTGAAATCGGAACAGGGTACGGCTACACCTTC	CSVEIGTGYGYTF	TRBV29-1	once	.	TRBJ1-2
TGTGCCAGCAGCCGTGGCGGGGGGGAGATTGCAGATACGCAGTATTTT	CASSRGGGEIADTQYF	TRBV5-4	.	TRBD2	TRBJ2-3
TGTGCCAGCAGTGAATTTCAGGAGGGAAGAATTCAGTACTTC	CASSEFQEGRIQYF	TRBV25-1	.	.	TRBJ2-4
TGTGCCAGCAGCCTACTCGGACAGGGCGGGGATACGCAGTATTTT	CASSLLGQGGDTQYF	TRBV7-3	.	TRBD1	TRBJ2-3
TGCGCCAGCTCCCAGGATACGCAGTATTTT	CASSQDTQYF	TRBV5-1	.	.	TRBJ2-3
TGTGCCAGCAGCTTGGATATGTATTCTAGGAGCAATCAGCCCCAGCATTTT	CASSLDMYSRSNQPQHF	TRBV5-6	.	.	TRBJ1-5
TGCGCCAGCAGCCGCGGACAGCGTACCTACGAGCAGTACTTC	CASSRGQRTYEQYF	TRBV5-1	.	.	TRBJ2-7
TGTGCCAGTAGTCCCACAGGGTTTGGCTATGGCTACACCTTC	CASSPTGFGYGYTF	TRBV19	many	.	TRBJ1-2
TGTGCCAGCAGCCTGAAACTAGCGGGGAACTCCTACGAGCAGTACTTC	CASSLKLAGNSYEQYF	TRBV7-9	.	TRBD2	TRBJ2-7
TGTGCCAGCAGTGAAGGAGTCGCAGGGGGCAGCAAGCAGCCCCAGCATTTT	CASSEGVAGGSKQPQHF	TRBV2	few	TRBD1	TRBJ1-5
TGTGCCAGCAGGGAAGGCCTAAGGGACGGGACACTCTATGGCTACACCTTC	CASREGLRDGTLYGYTF	TRBV2	.	.	TRBJ1-2
TGTGCCAGCAGCCGAGCTTATGGCTACACCTTC	CASSRAYGYTF	TRBV7-9	once	.	TRBJ1-2
TGTGCCAGCAGTGACAGACTGACTAGCGGGGACCAAGAGACCCAGTACTTC	CASSDRLTSGDQETQYF	TRBV6-4	.	TRBD2	TRBJ2-5
TGTGCCAGCAGCTTAGGGGGGCGGGCAAGCACAGATACGCAGTATTTT	CASSLGGRASTDTQYF	TRBV7-2	.	.	TRBJ2-3
TGCGCCAGCAGCCAAGAGGCATGGCAGGGCCCCACCGGGGAGCTGTTTTTT	CASSQEAWQGPTGELFF	TRBV4-3	.	.	TRBJ2-2
TGTGCCAGCACCCCCAGCAAGGACAGGCGACGGTCACCCCTCCACTTT	CASTPSKDRRRSPLHF	TRBV27	.	TRBD1	TRBJ1-6
TGTGCCAGCAGCGCCGCCCTAGCGGGGGACTACAATGAGCAGTTCTTC	CASSAALAGDYNEQFF	TRBV5-4	few	TRBD2	TRBJ2-1
TGTGCCAGCAGCTTATTTGGGGGACAGGGCCTCTTCTTCTATGGCTACACCTTC	CASSLFGGQGLFFYGYTF	TRBV7-9	.	TRBD1	TRBJ1-2
TGCAGCACGGACAGCGGTGGCACTGAAGCTTTCTTT	CSTDSGGTEAFF	TRBV29-1	few	.	TRBJ1-1
TGTGCCAGCAGCCCAGGACAGGGGGCTTCTCATGGGGCCAACGTCCTGACTTTC	CASSPGQGASHGANVLTF	TRBV7-6	.	TRBD1	TRBJ2-6
TGTGCTAGTGGTTCAACAGGGCTTCCCGGGGAGACCCAGTACTTC	CASGSTGLPGETQYF	TRBV12-5	.	.	TRBJ2-5